This TCR beta chain was captured by sequencing in a study of blood T cells in healthy people across ages. Together with a sample-barcoded 5' primer, a J-beta primer mix was included in a second PCR lasting roughly 6 to 12 cycles. Every molecule of cDNA carried a tag from a template-switch adaptor with 12 random nucleotides. TCRdb redid the calling of the 5' RACE reads with MiXCR, one entry per CDR3 protein. The data show hundreds of thousands of distinct CDR3 sequences, 50% to 60% seen once. Regarding the study as a whole: While age rose, TCR beta diversity per million T cells dropped in a roughly linear way. One million T cells yielded diversity estimates that were considered underestimates.

The CDR3 extends over 14 amino acids. Germline V gene data show CDR1 as LGHNA and CDR2 as YNFKEQ. Comment on this clonotype: The antigen remains undetermined. The junction departs from germline at one end; a sequencing error may be responsible.

The sample consisted of blood. This receptor was obtained from a man aged 60-69 years in good health. The genes are TRBV4-2 and TRBJ2-1, with D perhaps matching TRBD1 (6 bases). As DNA, the CDR3 is TGTGCCAGCAGCCTCAGGGGCTCCGACAATGAGCAGTTCTTC. Its protein product is CASSLRGSDNEQFF.